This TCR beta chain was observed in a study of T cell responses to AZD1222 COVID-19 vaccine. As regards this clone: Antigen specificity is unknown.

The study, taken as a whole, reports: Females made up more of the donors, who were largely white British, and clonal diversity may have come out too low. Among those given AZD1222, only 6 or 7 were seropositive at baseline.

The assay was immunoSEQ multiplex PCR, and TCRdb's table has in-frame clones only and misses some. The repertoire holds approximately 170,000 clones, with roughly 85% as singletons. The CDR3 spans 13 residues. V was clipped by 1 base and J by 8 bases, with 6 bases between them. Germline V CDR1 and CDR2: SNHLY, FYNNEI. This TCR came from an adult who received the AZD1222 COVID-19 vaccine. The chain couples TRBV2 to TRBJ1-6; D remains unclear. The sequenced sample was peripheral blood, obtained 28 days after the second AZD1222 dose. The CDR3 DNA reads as TGTGCCAGCAGTGAAGAAACGTATTCACCCCTCCACTTT. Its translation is CASSEETYSPLHF.